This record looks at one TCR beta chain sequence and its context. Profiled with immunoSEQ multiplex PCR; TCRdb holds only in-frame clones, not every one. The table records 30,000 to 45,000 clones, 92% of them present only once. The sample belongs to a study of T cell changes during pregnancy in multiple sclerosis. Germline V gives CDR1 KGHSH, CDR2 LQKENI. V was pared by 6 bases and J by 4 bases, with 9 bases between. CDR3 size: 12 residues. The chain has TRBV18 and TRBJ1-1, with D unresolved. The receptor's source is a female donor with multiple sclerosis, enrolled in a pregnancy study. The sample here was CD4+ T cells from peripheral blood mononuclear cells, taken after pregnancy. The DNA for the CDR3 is TGTGCCAGCTCCCCCGGGGTCACTGAAGCTTTCTTT. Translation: CASSPGVTEAFF.